The rows below give T cell receptor beta chains drawn from one sample of a study of beta chain features in type 1 diabetes. Measured with immunoSEQ multiplex PCR; TCRdb has only the in-frame clones, and not every one. The sample lists 900,000 or so clones, under 20% occurring once. Sequenced material: naive CD4+ T cells from blood. The source of these receptors is a woman between 18 and 30 years old in good health. Both conserved end residues are part of each CDR3. The order of the fields is V gene, D gene, clone size, J gene, CDR3 protein, CDR3 DNA. A D gene is named only where the DNA matches it firmly. Expanded clones are given a class, and other clones once, few, many or no size at all.

TRBV7-3,.,.,TRBJ1-1,CASSISGRSTEAFF,TGTGCCAGCAGCATCTCAGGGAGAAGCACTGAAGCTTTCTTT
TRBV2,.,.,TRBJ1-1,CASSRDGNTEAFF,TGTGCCAGCAGCAGAGACGGGAACACTGAAGCTTTCTTT
TRBV5-6,.,few,TRBJ1-1,CASSRGGLMNTEAFF,TGTGCCAGCAGCCGGGGCGGGCTCATGAACACTGAAGCTTTCTTT
TRBV10-3,TRBD2,.,TRBJ2-5,CAISSYFLREMGETQYF,TGTGCCATCAGCTCTTACTTCTTGCGGGAGATGGGGGAGACCCAGTACTTC
TRBV5-4,TRBD2,few,TRBJ2-3,CASSLVFSGSSADTQYF,TGTGCCAGCAGCTTGGTCTTTAGCGGGAGTAGCGCAGATACGCAGTATTTT
TRBV6-5,TRBD2,.,TRBJ2-1,CASNPLAGYSPQFF,TGTGCCAGCAATCCGCTAGCGGGATATTCCCCCCAGTTCTTC
TRBV10-3,TRBD1,.,TRBJ2-7,CAISGTRTGADEQYF,TGTGCCATCAGTGGGACAAGGACAGGGGCGGACGAGCAGTACTTC
TRBV5-4,TRBD1,.,TRBJ1-2,CASSQPTGAVGYTF,TGTGCCAGCAGCCAACCCACAGGGGCTGTCGGCTACACCTTC
TRBV30,.,.,TRBJ2-1,CAWSAIHFGRSYNEQFF,TGTGCCTGGAGTGCCATCCACTTCGGTCGCTCCTACAATGAGCAGTTCTTC
TRBV13,.,.,TRBJ1-2,CASSLEASLRGYTF,TGTGCCAGCAGCTTAGAGGCCAGCCTGCGGGGCTACACCTTC
TRBV29-1,TRBD2,.,TRBJ2-3,CSVDGGSRTDTQYF,TGCAGCGTTGACGGCGGGAGCCGGACAGATACGCAGTATTTT
TRBV29-1,.,few,TRBJ2-5,CSVETATQETQYF,TGCAGCGTTGAGACAGCAACCCAAGAGACCCAGTACTTC
TRBV29-1,TRBD1,.,TRBJ2-7,CSVVGDSLYEQYF,TGCAGCGTTGTGGGGGACAGCCTATACGAGCAGTACTTC
TRBV28,.,.,TRBJ2-4,CASSAQGAKNIQYF,TGTGCCAGCAGTGCGCAGGGGGCCAAAAACATTCAGTACTTC
TRBV9,.,few,TRBJ1-1,CASSVVPEPGSEAFF,TGTGCCAGCAGCGTAGTCCCAGAACCCGGGTCTGAAGCTTTCTTT
TRBV7-2,TRBD1,.,TRBJ2-7,CASSPRQGDMNF,TGTGCCAGCAGCCCCCGACAGGGAGACATGAACTTC
TRBV25-1,.,.,TRBJ1-2,CASSEFYGYTF,TGTGCCAGCAGTGAATTTTATGGCTACACCTTC
TRBV9,.,few,TRBJ2-2,CASSPTRNTGELFF,TGTGCCAGCAGCCCTACTAGGAACACCGGGGAGCTGTTTTTT
TRBV28,TRBD2,.,TRBJ2-1,CASSSGTSGANEQFF,TGTGCCAGCAGTTCAGGGACTAGCGGGGCGAATGAGCAGTTCTTC
TRBV5-4,.,.,TRBJ2-1,CASSLAETLVEQFF,TGTGCCAGCAGCTTGGCCGAGACGTTGGTCGAGCAGTTCTTC
TRBV5-1,TRBD2,.,TRBJ2-5,CASSFGTSVETQYF,TGCGCCAGCAGCTTTGGGACTAGCGTAGAGACCCAGTACTTC
TRBV2,TRBD2,few,TRBJ2-5,CASRGGLARETQYF,TGTGCCAGCAGGGGAGGACTAGCCCGGGAGACCCAGTACTTC
TRBV6-6,TRBD2,few,TRBJ2-3,CASSWGSSGSTDTQYF,TGTGCCAGCAGTTGGGGGTCTAGCGGTAGCACAGATACGCAGTATTTT
TRBV6-4,TRBD1,few,TRBJ1-2,CASSRTGLAGYTF,TGTGCCAGCAGCCGGACAGGCCTGGCGGGCTACACCTTC
TRBV6-5,.,.,TRBJ2-7,CASSSRPGRIYEQYF,TGTGCCAGCAGTTCGCGGCCGGGACGGATATACGAGCAGTACTTC
TRBV6-6,TRBD1,few,TRBJ2-3,CASTRPGQGASDTQYF,TGTGCCAGCACTAGGCCAGGACAGGGGGCATCGGATACGCAGTATTTT
TRBV28,TRBD2,.,TRBJ2-3,CASSTRLAGGTDTQYF,TGTGCCAGCAGTACGAGACTAGCGGGAGGGACAGATACGCAGTATTTT
TRBV11-1,TRBD1,.,TRBJ2-1,CASKPGGAGEQFF,TGTGCCTCAAAACCAGGGGGAGCTGGGGAGCAGTTCTTC
TRBV5-4,TRBD2,.,TRBJ2-2,CASSRGRAGTGELFF,TGTGCCAGCAGCCGCGGGAGGGCGGGGACCGGGGAGCTGTTTTTT
TRBV18,TRBD1,few,TRBJ1-1,CASSPPGQIAHF,TGTGCCAGCTCACCTCCGGGACAGATCGCGCACTTT
TRBV20-1,.,few,TRBJ1-1,CSAPTNTEAFF,TGCAGTGCTCCAACCAACACTGAAGCTTTCTTT
TRBV2,TRBD2,few,TRBJ2-1,CASSEALFGLASSSYNEQFF,TGTGCCAGCAGTGAAGCGCTTTTCGGACTAGCCTCCTCCTCCTACAATGAGCAGTTCTTC
TRBV6-5,TRBD2,few,TRBJ2-5,CASDVLAGVETQYF,TGTGCCAGCGACGTGTTAGCGGGAGTGGAGACCCAGTACTTC
TRBV28,.,few,TRBJ2-5,CASSFSGPRETQYF,TGTGCCAGCAGTTTCTCGGGCCCCCGGGAGACCCAGTACTTC
TRBV15,.,few,TRBJ2-7,CATRGVGSYEQYF,TGTGCCACCAGAGGGGTGGGCTCCTACGAGCAGTACTTC